Listed below are T cell receptor beta chains from one sample, sequenced in a study of cytotoxic CD8 clonotypes in ibrutinib-treated CLL. Using immunoSEQ multiplex PCR, the repertoire was profiled, and TCRdb retains in-frame clones only, with some absent. The data hold roughly 200,000 clones, with over 65% observed a single time. The sequenced sample was PBMCs, obtained after 12 months of ibrutinib treatment. These receptors were collected from a human donor with chronic lymphocytic leukemia. The CDR3 runs from the conserved cysteine through the conserved F or W. The order of the fields is clone size, J gene, V gene, D gene, CDR3 protein, CDR3 DNA. D genes are given only for firm matches. Some rows have no size entry. The others give once, few or many, or a class for an expanded clone.

size: few; J: TRBJ1-1; V: TRBV7-2; D: -; CDR3: CASSLGGRVAEAFF; DNA: TGTGCCAGCAGCTTAGGTGGCAGGGTGGCTGAAGCTTTCTTT
size: -; J: TRBJ1-2; V: TRBV11-2; D: -; CDR3: CASSSSVGGNYGYTF; DNA: TGTGCCAGCAGCTCCTCGGTAGGGGGTAACTATGGCTACACCTTC
size: -; J: TRBJ1-6; V: TRBV10-1; D: -; CDR3: CASSEGVSPLHF; DNA: TGCGCCAGCAGTGAAGGGGTCTCACCCCTCCACTTT
size: -; J: TRBJ1-5; V: TRBV2; D: -; CDR3: CASKLGSGVQPQHF; DNA: TGTGCCAGCAAGCTGGGGTCAGGTGTTCAGCCCCAGCATTTT
size: -; J: TRBJ1-1; V: TRBV5-8; D: -; CDR3: CASSSWTANTEAFF; DNA: TGTGCCAGCAGCTCCTGGACAGCGAACACTGAAGCTTTCTTT
size: -; J: TRBJ1-5; V: TRBV6-5; D: TRBD1; CDR3: CASSRQGARQPQHF; DNA: TGTGCCAGCAGTAGACAGGGGGCGAGGCAGCCCCAGCATTTT
size: -; J: TRBJ1-2; V: TRBV20-1; D: -; CDR3: CSATTGGGYTF; DNA: TGCAGTGCTACTACAGGCGGCGGCTACACCTTC
size: -; J: TRBJ2-7; V: TRBV30; D: -; CDR3: CAWSVLTRGLSYEQYF; DNA: TGTGCCTGGAGTGTACTAACCAGAGGACTCTCCTACGAGCAGTACTTC
size: -; J: TRBJ2-2; V: TRBV9; D: TRBD2; CDR3: CASSLRGLAGVSTGELFF; DNA: TGTGCCAGCAGCCTCCGAGGACTAGCGGGAGTGAGTACCGGGGAGCTGTTTTTT
size: -; J: TRBJ1-4; V: TRBV19; D: -; CDR3: CASSRGATNEKLFF; DNA: TGTGCCAGTTCCCGGGGTGCAACTAATGAAAAACTGTTTTTT
size: -; J: TRBJ1-6; V: TRBV9; D: -; CDR3: CASSVVMGGSPLHF; DNA: TGTGCCAGCAGCGTAGTAATGGGGGGTTCACCCCTCCACTTT
size: -; J: TRBJ1-3; V: TRBV4-3; D: -; CDR3: CASSQDTRRDTIYF; DNA: TGCGCCAGCAGCCAAGACACCAGGAGAGACACCATATATTTT
size: -; J: TRBJ1-2; V: TRBV5-4; D: -; CDR3: CASSGGPTISNYGYTF; DNA: TGTGCCAGCAGCGGGGGACCGACGATTTCTAACTATGGCTACACCTTC
size: -; J: TRBJ2-7; V: TRBV5-1; D: -; CDR3: CASSLVGHSYEQYF; DNA: TGCGCCAGCAGCTTGGTCGGCCATTCCTACGAGCAGTACTTC
size: few; J: TRBJ1-5; V: TRBV18; D: TRBD1; CDR3: CASSPGQGTGYSNQPQHF; DNA: TGTGCCAGCTCACCCGGACAGGGGACGGGGTATAGCAATCAGCCCCAGCATTTT
size: -; J: TRBJ1-5; V: TRBV29-1; D: TRBD1; CDR3: CSVGTGESGYQPQHF; DNA: TGCAGCGTAGGTACAGGGGAAAGCGGCTATCAGCCCCAGCATTTT
size: -; J: TRBJ1-5; V: TRBV7-8; D: -; CDR3: CASSPAYRVRRVADQPQHF; DNA: TGTGCCAGCAGCCCAGCTTACAGGGTTCGGCGAGTCGCAGATCAGCCCCAGCATTTT
size: -; J: TRBJ2-7; V: TRBV23-1; D: TRBD1; CDR3: CATPPGTGPYEQYF; DNA: TGCGCCACTCCCCCCGGGACAGGCCCCTACGAGCAGTACTTC
size: -; J: TRBJ1-2; V: TRBV19; D: TRBD1; CDR3: CASTQGQVSYGYTF; DNA: TGTGCCAGTACCCAGGGACAGGTATCGTATGGCTACACCTTC
size: -; J: TRBJ2-5; V: TRBV29-1; D: -; CDR3: CSAQWGRETQYF; DNA: TGCAGCGCCCAGTGGGGTCGGGAGACCCAGTACTTC
size: -; J: TRBJ2-3; V: TRBV30; D: TRBD2; CDR3: CAWSASGLAADTQYF; DNA: TGTGCCTGGAGCGCCTCGGGACTAGCGGCAGATACGCAGTATTTT
size: -; J: TRBJ2-7; V: TRBV20-1; D: -; CDR3: CSAIWTYEQYF; DNA: TGCAGTGCTATATGGACTTACGAGCAGTACTTC
size: -; J: TRBJ1-2; V: TRBV18; D: TRBD1; CDR3: CASSIPAPTGGERGYTF; DNA: TGTGCCAGCTCAATCCCCGCCCCGACAGGGGGCGAGAGAGGCTACACCTTC
size: -; J: TRBJ1-1; V: TRBV7-3; D: -; CDR3: CGSKRVRSTEAFF; DNA: TGTGGCAGCAAGAGGGTGCGTAGCACTGAAGCTTTCTTT
size: -; J: TRBJ2-2; V: TRBV18; D: TRBD1; CDR3: CASSPQQGGAGTGELFF; DNA: TGTGCCAGCTCACCGCAACAGGGGGGAGCCGGGACCGGGGAGCTGTTTTTT
size: few; J: TRBJ1-5; V: TRBV28; D: -; CDR3: CASTTLTAPQHF; DNA: TGTGCCAGCACCACCCTCACGGCGCCCCAGCATTTT
size: many; J: TRBJ2-1; V: TRBV28; D: -; CDR3: CASSTELPQFF; DNA: TGTGCCAGCAGTACAGAGCTTCCGCAGTTCTTC
size: -; J: TRBJ2-7; V: TRBV6-1; D: TRBD1; CDR3: CASRRTGRDEQYF; DNA: TGTGCCAGCAGGCGGACAGGGCGGGACGAGCAGTACTTC
size: -; J: TRBJ1-5; V: TRBV19; D: -; CDR3: CASMEQYRNQPQHF; DNA: TGTGCCAGTATGGAACAGTATCGCAATCAGCCCCAGCATTTT
size: few; J: TRBJ2-1; V: TRBV9; D: -; CDR3: CASSVGGAAYNEQFF; DNA: TGTGCCAGCAGCGTAGGCGGCGCCGCCTACAATGAGCAGTTCTTC
size: -; J: TRBJ2-1; V: TRBV20-1; D: -; CDR3: CSASWGHEQFF; DNA: TGCAGTGCTAGTTGGGGGCACGAGCAGTTCTTC
size: -; J: TRBJ1-2; V: TRBV13; D: TRBD1; CDR3: CASSTAGGYGYTF; DNA: TGTGCCAGCAGCACGGCAGGGGGTTATGGCTACACCTTC
size: few; J: TRBJ1-2; V: TRBV7-2; D: -; CDR3: CASSGYRESYTF; DNA: TGTGCCAGCAGCGGATACAGGGAAAGCTACACCTTC
size: -; J: TRBJ1-6; V: TRBV29-1; D: -; CDR3: CSVTDGPMEGNSPLHF; DNA: TGCAGCGTGACGGACGGACCGATGGAAGGTAATTCACCCCTCCACTTT
size: -; J: TRBJ1-1; V: TRBV12-5; D: -; CDR3: CASGFPNPNTEAFF; DNA: TGTGCTAGTGGTTTTCCGAACCCGAACACTGAAGCTTTCTTT
size: few; J: TRBJ1-1; V: TRBV4-1; D: -; CDR3: CASQGTGKTNTEAFF; DNA: TGCGCCAGTCAGGGTACGGGGAAGACAAACACTGAAGCTTTCTTT
size: -; J: TRBJ2-1; V: TRBV28; D: -; CDR3: CASSLGVSYNEQFF; DNA: TGTGCCAGCAGTTTGGGTGTGTCCTACAATGAGCAGTTCTTC
size: once; J: TRBJ1-2; V: TRBV5-1; D: -; CDR3: CASSLLVSSNYGYTF; DNA: TGCGCCAGCAGCTTGTTGGTGTCCTCTAACTATGGCTACACCTTC
size: -; J: TRBJ1-1; V: TRBV28; D: TRBD1; CDR3: CASSLPGTGNTEAFF; DNA: TGTGCCAGCAGTTTACCCGGGACAGGGAACACTGAAGCTTTCTTT
size: -; J: TRBJ2-7; V: TRBV7-3; D: -; CDR3: CASSLSTDSYEQYF; DNA: TGTGCCAGCAGCTTAAGTACAGATTCCTACGAGCAGTACTTC
size: once; J: TRBJ2-1; V: TRBV9; D: -; CDR3: CASSPGGGGAYNEQFF; DNA: TGTGCCAGCAGCCCAGGGGGGGGCGGCGCCTACAATGAGCAGTTCTTC
size: -; J: TRBJ2-3; V: TRBV2; D: -; CDR3: CASSPISASTDTQYF; DNA: TGTGCCAGCAGTCCTATATCGGCCAGCACAGATACGCAGTATTTT
size: medium-sized; J: TRBJ2-1; V: TRBV5-1; D: TRBD1; CDR3: CASSLGTEEQFF; DNA: TGCGCCAGCAGCCTCGGGACAGAAGAGCAGTTCTTC
size: -; J: TRBJ2-7; V: TRBV30; D: TRBD2; CDR3: CAWSIGLAGTYEQYF; DNA: TGTGCCTGGAGTATAGGACTAGCGGGAACCTACGAGCAGTACTTC
size: -; J: TRBJ1-6; V: TRBV5-1; D: -; CDR3: CASSLISGGSHNSPLHF; DNA: TGCGCCAGCAGCTTGATTTCTGGGGGTTCTCATAATTCACCCCTCCACTTT
size: -; J: TRBJ1-2; V: TRBV5-1; D: TRBD1; CDR3: CASSSRTGANYGYTF; DNA: TGCGCCAGCAGCTCCCGGACAGGGGCTAACTATGGCTACACCTTC